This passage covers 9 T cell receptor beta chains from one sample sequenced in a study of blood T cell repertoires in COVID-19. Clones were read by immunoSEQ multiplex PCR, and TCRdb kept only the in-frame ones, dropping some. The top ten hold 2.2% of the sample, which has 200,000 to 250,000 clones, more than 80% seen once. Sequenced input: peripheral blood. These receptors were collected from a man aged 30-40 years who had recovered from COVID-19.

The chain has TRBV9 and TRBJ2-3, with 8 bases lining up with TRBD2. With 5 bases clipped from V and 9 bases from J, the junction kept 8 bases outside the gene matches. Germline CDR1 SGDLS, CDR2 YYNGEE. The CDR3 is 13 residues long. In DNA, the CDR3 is TGTGCCAGCAGTCAACTTAGCGGGATCACGCAGTATTTT. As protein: CASSQLSGITQYF.

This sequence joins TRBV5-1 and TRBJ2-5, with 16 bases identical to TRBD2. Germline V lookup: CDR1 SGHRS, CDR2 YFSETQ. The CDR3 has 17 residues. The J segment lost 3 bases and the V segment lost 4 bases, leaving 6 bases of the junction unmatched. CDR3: CASSTGLAGGPEETQYF. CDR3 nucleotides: TGCGCCAGCAGCACGGGACTAGCGGGGGGGCCCGAAGAGACCCAGTACTTC.

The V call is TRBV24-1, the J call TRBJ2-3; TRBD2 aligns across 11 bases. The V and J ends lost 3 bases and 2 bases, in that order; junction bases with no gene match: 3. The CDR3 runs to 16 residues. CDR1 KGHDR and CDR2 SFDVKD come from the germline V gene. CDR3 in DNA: TGTGCCACCAGTGATCCGACTAGCGGGGACACAGATACGCAGTATTTT. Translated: CATSDPTSGDTDTQYF.

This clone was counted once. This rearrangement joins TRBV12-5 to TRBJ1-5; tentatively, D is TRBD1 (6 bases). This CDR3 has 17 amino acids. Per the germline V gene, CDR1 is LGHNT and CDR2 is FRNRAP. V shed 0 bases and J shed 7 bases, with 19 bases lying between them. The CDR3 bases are TGTGCTAGTGGTTTGGTATTGGGACAAAAAACCGGGCAGCCCCAGCATTTT. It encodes CASGLVLGQKTGQPQHF.

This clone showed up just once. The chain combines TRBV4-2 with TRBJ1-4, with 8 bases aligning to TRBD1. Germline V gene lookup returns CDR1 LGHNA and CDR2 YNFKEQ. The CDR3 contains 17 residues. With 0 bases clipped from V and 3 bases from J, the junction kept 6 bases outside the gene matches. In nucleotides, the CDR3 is TGTGCCAGCAGCCAAGAACCCAAGACAGGGGCTAATGAAAAACTGTTTTTT. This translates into CASSQEPKTGANEKLFF.

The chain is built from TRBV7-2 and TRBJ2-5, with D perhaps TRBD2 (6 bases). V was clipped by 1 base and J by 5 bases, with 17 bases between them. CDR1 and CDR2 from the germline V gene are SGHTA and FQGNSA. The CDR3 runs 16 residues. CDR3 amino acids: CASSLGARDGRETQYF. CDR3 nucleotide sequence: TGTGCCAGCAGCTTAGGGGCCAGGGATGGGAGGGAGACCCAGTACTTC. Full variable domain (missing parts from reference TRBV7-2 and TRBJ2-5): GAGVSQSPSNKVTEKGKDVELRCDPISGHTALYWYRQSLGQGLEFLIYFQGNSAPDKSGLPSDRFSAERTGGSVSTLTIQRTQQEDSAVYLCASSLGARDGRETQYFGPGTRLLVL.

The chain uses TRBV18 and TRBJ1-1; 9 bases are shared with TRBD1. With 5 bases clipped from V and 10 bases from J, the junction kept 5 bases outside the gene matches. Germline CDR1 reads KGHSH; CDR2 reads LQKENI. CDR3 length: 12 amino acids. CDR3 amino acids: CASSSSDRGAFF. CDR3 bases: TGTGCCAGCTCATCGTCGGACAGGGGAGCTTTCTTT. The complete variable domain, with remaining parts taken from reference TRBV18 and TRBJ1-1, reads NAGVMQNPRHLVRRRGQEARLRCSPMKGHSHVYWYRQLPEEGLKFMVYLQKENIIDESGMPKERFSAEFPKEGPSILRIQQVVRGDSAAYFCASSSSDRGAFFGQGTRLTVV.

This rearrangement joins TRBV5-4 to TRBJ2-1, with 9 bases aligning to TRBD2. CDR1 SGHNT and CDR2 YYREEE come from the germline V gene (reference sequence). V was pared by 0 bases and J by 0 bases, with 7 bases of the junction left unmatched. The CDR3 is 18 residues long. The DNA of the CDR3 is TGTGCCAGCAGCTTGGTAATTGGGCGGGGGGGCTCCTACAATGAGCAGTTCTTC. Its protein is CASSLVIGRGGSYNEQFF.

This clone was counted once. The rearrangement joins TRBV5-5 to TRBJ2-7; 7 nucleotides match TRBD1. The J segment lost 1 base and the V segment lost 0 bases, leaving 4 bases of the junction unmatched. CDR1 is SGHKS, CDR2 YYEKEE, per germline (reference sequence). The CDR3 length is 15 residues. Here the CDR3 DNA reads TGTGCCAGCAGCTTGGACCCGGGACAGTCCTACGAGCAGTACTTC. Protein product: CASSLDPGQSYEQYF.